These 9 T cell receptor beta chains were sequenced from one sample in a study of OX40 agonist ivuxolimab in advanced cancers. Data came from immunoSEQ multiplex PCR; TCRdb stores just in-frame clones and leaves some out. The sample has approximately 68,000 clones, approximately 84% seen once. The sample consisted of CD4+ or CD8+ T cells sorted from blood, taken in a trial of the OX40 agonist ivuxolimab. The receptors derive from an adult with an advanced solid tumor such as melanoma, head and neck, liver or kidney cancer.

The chain is built from TRBV9 and TRBJ2-4; 7 bases are shared with TRBD2. This CDR3 comprises 16 residues. Germline CDR1 is SGDLS and CDR2 is YYNGEE. V gave up 0 bases and J gave up 5 bases; unmatched junction bases: 8. This chain's CDR3 is CASSVGGSGGQNIQYF. CDR3 nucleotides: TGTGCCAGCAGCGTAGGAGGGTCGGGAGGCCAAAACATTCAGTACTTC.

The chain recombines TRBV4-3 with TRBJ1-6, with no clear D. The germline V gene encodes CDR1 LGHNA and CDR2 YSLEER. The CDR3 is made up of 15 amino acids. Trimming pared 4 bases from V and 7 bases from J, leaving 14 bases between. CDR3 nucleotide sequence: TGCGCCAGCAGCCGCCTCGCTGACGGGAATTCACCCCTCCACTTT. Protein product: CASSRLADGNSPLHF.

J is TRBJ2-1 and V is TRBV5-6; a weak D match, TRBD2 (5 bases). The germline V and J ends were trimmed by 0 bases and 3 bases, with 10 bases remaining between them. Germline V gene sequence: CDR1 SGHDT, CDR2 YYEEEE. The length of the CDR3 is 15 residues. The CDR3 reads CASSLVAMGYNEQFF. The DNA for the CDR3 is TGTGCCAGCAGCTTGGTAGCGATGGGCTACAATGAGCAGTTCTTC.

This clone was seen just once. The CDR3 sequence: CATSSNRAGGFGELFF. Here the CDR3 DNA reads TGTGCCACCAGCAGCAATCGAGCGGGGGGTTTCGGGGAGCTGTTTTTT. The chain recombines TRBV15 with TRBJ2-2, with 9 bases lining up with TRBD2. Germline V CDR1 and CDR2: LNHNV, YYDKDF (reference sequence). The ends lost 3 bases at V and 7 bases at J; junction bases unmatched: 9. The CDR3 extends over 16 amino acids. Supplemented by reference TRBV15 and TRBJ2-2, the full variable domain reads DAMVIQNPRYQVTQFGKPVTLSCSQTLNHNVMYWYQQKSSQAPKLLFHYYDKDFNNEADTPDNFQSRRPNTSFCFLDIRSPGLGDTAMYLCATSSNRAGGFGELFFGEGSRLTVL.

The V gene is TRBV5-4, the J gene TRBJ1-1; weak D call: TRBD1 (5 bases). With 0 bases removed from V and 1 base from J, the gap between germline ends came to 10 bases. The CDR3 length is 15 residues. Germline V lookup: CDR1 SGHNT, CDR2 YYREEE (reference sequence). The CDR3 DNA is TGTGCCAGCAGCTTGGCCAAAGGGACGAACACTGAAGCTTTCTTT. Amino acid sequence: CASSLAKGTNTEAFF. The full variable domain, its missing parts supplied by reference TRBV5-4 and TRBJ1-1, is ETGVTQSPTHLIKTRGQQVTLRCSSQSGHNTVSWYQQALGQGPQFIFQYYREEENGRGNFPPRFSGLQFPNYSSELNVNALELDDSALYLCASSLAKGTNTEAFFGQGTRLTVV.

This chain links TRBV7-9 with TRBJ2-2; 9 nucleotides line up with TRBD1. With V trimmed by 4 bases and J by 1 base, 7 bases remained unmatched. Germline CDR1 and CDR2: SEHNR and FQNEAQ (reference sequence). This CDR3 has 17 residues. CDR3 nucleotides: TGTGCCAGCAGCTCAGCAACAGGGGGCTGGAACACCGGGGAGCTGTTTTTT. Protein sequence: CASSSATGGWNTGELFF.

J is TRBJ2-2 and V is TRBV4-3; D possibly corresponds to TRBD1 (5 bases). V lost 4 bases and J lost 5, with 8 bases in between. In germline, CDR1 is LGHNA, CDR2 YSLEER. This CDR3 region has 13 residues. The CDR3 nucleotides read TGCGCCAGCAGCCTCAGGGTTACCGGGGAGCTGTTTTTT. Protein sequence: CASSLRVTGELFF.

The chain is built from TRBV7-9 and TRBJ2-1; 8 nucleotides agree with TRBD1. CDR1 SEHNR and CDR2 FQNEAQ come from the germline V gene (reference sequence). The CDR3 consists of 15 residues. V shed 1 base and J 5 bases; nucleotides not matched to a gene: 4. CDR3 in amino acids: CASSLGQGSHNEQFF. CDR3 nucleotides: TGTGCCAGCAGCTTAGGACAGGGGTCCCACAATGAGCAGTTCTTC. Supplemented by reference TRBV7-9 and TRBJ2-1, the full variable domain reads DTGVSQNPRHKITKRGQNVTFRCDPISEHNRLYWYRQTLGQGPEFLTYFQNEAQLEKSRLLSDRFSAERPKGSFSTLEIQRTEQGDSAMYLCASSLGQGSHNEQFFGPGTRLTVL.

Written as DNA, the CDR3 is TGTGCCAGCAGCCATTCCGTTGACCGGACAGGGGATTGGTACGAGCAGTACTTC. It yields the protein CASSHSVDRTGDWYEQYF. The chain employs TRBV4-2 and TRBJ2-7; 9 nucleotides align to TRBD1. The ends lost 3 bases at V and 4 bases at J; junction bases unmatched: 16. CDR3 length: 18 residues. Germline CDR1 reads LGHNA; CDR2 reads YNFKEQ.